One and the same sample provided the 14 T cell receptor beta chains below, sequenced in a study of Graves' ophthalmopathy and Graves' hyperthyroidism. CDR3 regions of TCR beta were amplified from RNA transcripts. First-round RT-PCR relied on HTBI primers, and a second-round multiplex PCR came next. Each CDR3 protein is one row after TCRdb ran MiXCR on the multiplex PCR reads. Among some 1.1 million distinct CDR3 sequences listed, 35% to 45% were seen once. What was sequenced was peripheral blood or thyroid tissue (not recorded which). These receptors came from an adult man with Graves' hyperthyroidism.

This clonotype came up many times. The chain uses TRBV19 and TRBJ1-2, with 8 bases lining up with TRBD1. This CDR3 region has 15 residues. V was pared by 5 bases and J by 1 base, with 6 bases of the junction left unmatched. From germline, CDR1 is LNHDA and CDR2 SQIVND (reference sequence). In DNA form, the CDR3 reads TGTGCCAGTAGTCCACCGGACAGGGTTAACTATGGCTACACCTTC. Its protein is CASSPPDRVNYGYTF. Drawing the rest from reference TRBV19 and TRBJ1-2, the complete variable domain is DGGITQSPKYLFRKEGQNVTLSCEQNLNHDAMYWYRQDPGQGLRLIYYSQIVNDFQKGDIAEGYSVSREKKESFPLTVTSAQKNPTAFYLCASSPPDRVNYGYTFGSGTRLTVV.

With respect to this clonotype: A read error may be the cause here, since a much bigger clone is one base away. The chain employs TRBV19 and TRBJ1-5; D is possibly TRBD1 (5 bases). The CDR3 runs to 13 residues. Germline CDR1 LNHDA, CDR2 SQIVND (reference sequence). Trimming removed 6 bases at V and 5 bases at J, with 11 bases between. The CDR3 region is CASRQDRDQPQHF. The CDR3 coding sequence is TGTGCCAGTAGACAGGATCGCGATCAGCCCCAGCATTTT.

This clonotype was recorded at least ten times. This chain uses TRBV29-1 with TRBJ2-2; D not certain. The CDR3 is 12 amino acids. CDR1 and CDR2 from the germline V gene are SQVTM and ANQGSEA. The germline V and J ends were trimmed by 5 bases and 4 bases, with 8 bases remaining between them. The CDR3 is CSVSGVTGELFF. CDR3 DNA sequence: TGCAGCGTTTCTGGGGTCACCGGGGAGCTGTTTTTT.

On this clonotype: Germline is not matched at one junction end, which may reflect a read error. V usage is TRBV20-1 and J usage is TRBJ1-5; TRBD1 agrees at 8 bases. The germline gives CDR1 DFQATT, CDR2 SNEGSKA (reference sequence). The CDR3 loop spans 15 amino acids. CDR3: CSARGYRGTNQPHHF. Written as DNA, the CDR3 is TGCAGTGCTAGAGGGTACAGGGGGACAAATCAGCCCCATCATTTT.

A note on this clonotype: This sequence may be a read error, since a much larger clone differs from it by one base. J is TRBJ1-1 and V is TRBV27, with D possibly TRBD1 on 5 matching bases. V was cut by 6 bases and J by 0 bases, with 11 bases left in between. CDR1 MNHEY and CDR2 SMNVEV come from the germline V gene (reference sequence). This CDR3 has 14 residues. The CDR3 protein is CASSWGGMNTEAFF. The CDR3, as DNA: TGTGCCAGCAGCTGGGGGGGGATGAACACTGAAGCTTTCTTT.

This clonotype has only a few counts. J is TRBJ1-5 and V is TRBV6-9, with TRBD1 matching 7 bases. V was pared by 0 bases and J by 2 bases, with 13 bases of the junction left unmatched. Germline CDR1 reads MNHGY; CDR2 reads SVAAGI. This CDR3 is 19 amino acids long. CDR3 nucleotides: TGTGCCAGCAGTTATTCGCGAGGTCAGGGGGTATTCGGCAATCAGCCCCAGCATTTT. The encoded protein is CASSYSRGQGVFGNQPQHF.

The chain uses TRBV9 and TRBJ1-1, with 10 bases matching TRBD1. V was clipped by 0 bases and J by 0 bases; unmatched bases: 8. Germline assignment: CDR1 SGDLS and CDR2 YYNGEE. The CDR3 length is 18 residues. The CDR3: CASSVASGTGVMNTEAFF. In DNA form, the CDR3 reads TGTGCCAGCAGCGTAGCTTCGGGGACAGGGGTCATGAACACTGAAGCTTTCTTT.

This chain connects TRBV12-3 or TRBV12-4 to TRBJ1-5; D unresolved. V was trimmed by 7 bases and J by 0 bases, leaving 10 bases between them. The CDR3 runs to 14 residues. Here the CDR3 reads CASNTDYSNQPQHF. CDR3 bases: TGTGCCAGCAACACGGATTATAGCAATCAGCCCCAGCATTTT.

Regarding this clonotype: Given a much more abundant clone one base away, this may be a read error. The rearrangement links TRBV25-1 to TRBJ2-7; 7 bases align to TRBD1. Germline V lookup: CDR1 MGHDK, CDR2 SYGVNS. This CDR3 has 12 amino acids. CDR3 loop: CASSDRGRERYF. The CDR3 DNA follows: TGTGCCAGCAGTGACAGGGGGAGAGAGCGGTACTTC.

This clonotype has at least ten counts. The V call is TRBV11-2, the J call TRBJ1-2; D might be TRBD1 (6 bases). V lost 5 bases and J lost 7, with 11 bases in between. CDR3 length: 12 residues. The germline V gene encodes CDR1 SGHAT and CDR2 FQNNGV. Here the CDR3 reads CASSLGGIGYTF. The DNA of the CDR3 is TGTGCCAGCAGCCTAGGGGGTATTGGCTACACCTTC.

This clonotype was picked up many times. This rearrangement joins TRBV7-6 to TRBJ2-7, with D perhaps matching TRBD1 (6 bases). Germline assignment: CDR1 SGHVS and CDR2 FNYEAQ. V lost 3 bases and J 3 bases, leaving 15 bases between the germline ends. The CDR3 sequence is 15 residues long. The CDR3 DNA is TGTGCCAGCAGCTTGACAGACCGACAGGTCTACGAGCAGTACTTC. It yields the protein CASSLTDRQVYEQYF.

This rearrangement joins TRBV25-1 to TRBJ2-7; D is uncertain. V shed 5 bases and J shed 6 bases, with 11 bases lying between them. Germline loops: CDR1 MGHDK, CDR2 SYGVNS. This CDR3 spans 12 amino acids. The CDR3 DNA sequence: TGTGCCAGCAGTTTATTACCGAGCGAGCAGTACTTC. Translated, it gives CASSLLPSEQYF.

This clonotype was seen only once. The J gene is TRBJ2-5, the V gene TRBV20-1; 7 bases are a match to TRBD2. The CDR3 sequence is 15 residues long. After removal of 4 bases from V and 1 base from J, the junction contained 9 bases not matched to a gene. Germline values: CDR1 DFQATT, CDR2 SNEGSKA (reference sequence). CDR3 DNA sequence: TGCAGTGCTACGGGGGGTAGGGGAGGCCAAGAGACCCAGTACTTC. Amino acids: CSATGGRGGQETQYF.

A few counts support this clonotype. The chain has TRBV14 and TRBJ2-2, with 9 bases lining up with TRBD1. The J segment lost 16 bases and the V segment lost 3 bases, leaving 6 bases of the junction unmatched. The CDR3 sequence is 12 residues long. The V gene's germline CDR1 is SGHDN and CDR2 FVKESK. CDR3 region: CASSHGTGRKFF. The CDR3 nucleotides read TGTGCCAGCAGCCATGGGACAGGGAGAAAGTTTTTT.